The rows below give T cell receptor beta chains drawn from one sample of a study of blood T cell repertoires in COVID-19. Assay used: immunoSEQ multiplex PCR; TCRdb lists only in-frame clones, some missing. The data contain fewer than 250,000 clones, roughly 82% of them singletons. Sequencing used peripheral blood. The receptors originated from a woman aged 55-75 years with COVID-19, enrolled during active disease. CDR3s include the opening cysteine and the closing phenylalanine or tryptophan. D genes are given only for firm matches. Not all rows give a size; the values are once, few, many and, for expanded clones, a class.

j_call v_call d_call clone_size cdr3_aa cdr3_nt
TRBJ2-1 TRBV7-6 TRBD1 . CASSPSRDRGYNEQFF TGTGCCAGCAGCCCCTCCCGGGACAGGGGATACAATGAGCAGTTCTTC
TRBJ1-2 TRBV27 TRBD1 . CASREGGTGGAHGYTF TGTGCCAGCAGGGAAGGGGGGACAGGGGGAGCCCATGGCTACACCTTC
TRBJ1-1 TRBV5-4 TRBD1 . CASSPGGQGGIGTEAFF TGTGCCAGCAGCCCAGGCGGACAGGGGGGGATTGGGACTGAAGCTTTCTTT
TRBJ2-2 TRBV4-1 . . CASSPPGLSANTGELFF TGCGCCAGCAGCCCCCCCGGACTATCCGCGAACACCGGGGAGCTGTTTTTT
TRBJ2-7 TRBV18 TRBD1 . CASSPRQGTGEQYF TGTGCCAGCTCACCGCGACAGGGGACGGGCGAGCAGTACTTC
TRBJ2-5 TRBV7-2 . . CASSPRRIQETQYF TGTGCCAGCAGCCCGCGTCGTATTCAAGAGACCCAGTACTTC
TRBJ1-1 TRBV9 . . CASSVGSTYTEAFF TGTGCCAGCAGCGTAGGATCGACATACACTGAAGCTTTCTTT
TRBJ1-2 TRBV4-1 TRBD1 few CASSQDPGTGGYTF TGCGCCAGCAGCCAAGATCCTGGGACAGGAGGCTACACCTTC
TRBJ2-2 TRBV7-3 TRBD1 . CASSLQGPSNTGELFF TGTGCCAGCAGCCTACAGGGGCCTTCGAACACCGGGGAGCTGTTTTTT
TRBJ2-7 TRBV6-2/TRBV6-3 . . CASSEMQSLTVPSYEQYF TGTGCCAGCAGCGAAATGCAGAGTCTGACAGTCCCCTCCTACGAGCAGTACTTC
TRBJ1-1 TRBV11-2 . . CASSLGHWNTEAFF TGTGCCAGCAGCCTGGGACATTGGAACACTGAAGCTTTCTTT
TRBJ1-3 TRBV10-3 TRBD1 . CAITTGQGGSGNTIYF TGTGCCATCACTACGGGACAGGGTGGTTCTGGAAACACCATATATTTT
TRBJ2-1 TRBV6-5 . . CASRKGGTDGEQFF TGTGCCAGCAGAAAAGGCGGGACTGACGGTGAGCAGTTCTTC
TRBJ1-1 TRBV11-1 . . CASSLNRLNTEAFF TGTGCCAGCAGCTTAAACAGACTGAACACTGAAGCTTTCTTT
TRBJ2-2 TRBV4-3 TRBD1 . CASSQLALSGTGGTGELFF TGCGCCAGCAGCCAACTGGCGCTGTCCGGGACAGGGGGAACCGGGGAGCTGTTTTTT
TRBJ1-2 TRBV6-5 . . CASSQASLGYGYTF TGTGCCAGCAGCCAAGCGTCTCTGGGCTATGGCTACACCTTC
TRBJ2-5 TRBV7-9 . . CASSLTGLQETQYF TGTGCCAGCAGCTTAACAGGTCTCCAAGAGACCCAGTACTTC
TRBJ1-1 TRBV18 . . CASSPLEGLRTEAFF TGTGCCAGCTCCCCACTGGAGGGTTTGCGCACTGAAGCTTTCTTT
TRBJ1-2 TRBV9 . . CASSVDPVANYGYTF TGTGCCAGCAGCGTAGACCCGGTGGCTAACTATGGCTACACCTTC
TRBJ1-2 TRBV5-5 . few CASSFSGRSNYGYTF TGTGCCAGCAGCTTTTCAGGCCGGTCTAACTATGGCTACACCTTC
TRBJ1-3 TRBV5-1 TRBD1 . CASRASTGRSGNTIYF TGCGCCAGCAGAGCTTCGACAGGGAGGAGCGGAAACACCATATATTTT
TRBJ1-5 TRBV25-1 TRBD1 . CASSDPRTGDQPQHF TGTGCCAGCAGTGACCCAAGGACAGGGGATCAGCCCCAGCATTTT
TRBJ1-5 TRBV5-3 . . CARSLPVWHF TGTGCCAGAAGCTTGCCTGTCTGGCATTTT
TRBJ2-7 TRBV6-2/TRBV6-3 . . CASSYSTSYAYEQYF TGTGCCAGCAGTTACTCTACTAGTTACGCCTACGAGCAGTACTTC
TRBJ2-1 TRBV27 TRBD1 . CASTPSRDRGLLGQFF TGTGCCAGCACTCCGTCTCGGGACAGGGGCCTTTTAGGGCAGTTCTTC
TRBJ1-1 TRBV7-9 TRBD1 . CASSLEHRGRVAFF TGTGCCAGCAGCTTAGAACACAGGGGCCGAGTGGCTTTCTTT
TRBJ2-7 TRBV5-8 TRBD1 . CASSIALTGKYEQYF TGTGCCAGCAGCATTGCCTTGACAGGGAAGTACGAGCAGTACTTC
TRBJ1-2 TRBV19 . once CASSRGQTRQMVDYGYTF TGTGCCAGTAGCAGAGGACAGACCCGGCAAATGGTGGACTATGGCTACACCTTC
TRBJ1-6 TRBV6-5 . . CASSYRGSNSPLHF TGTGCCAGCAGTTACAGGGGCAGTAATTCACCCCTCCACTTT